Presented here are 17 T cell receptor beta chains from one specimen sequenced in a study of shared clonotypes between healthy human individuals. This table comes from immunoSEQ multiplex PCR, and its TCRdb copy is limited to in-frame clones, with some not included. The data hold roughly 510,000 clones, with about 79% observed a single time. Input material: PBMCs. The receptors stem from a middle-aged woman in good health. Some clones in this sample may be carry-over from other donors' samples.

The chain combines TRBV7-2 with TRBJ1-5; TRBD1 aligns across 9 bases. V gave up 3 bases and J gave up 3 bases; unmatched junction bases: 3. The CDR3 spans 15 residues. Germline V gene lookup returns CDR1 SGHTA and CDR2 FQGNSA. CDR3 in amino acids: CASSFRQGVNQPQHF. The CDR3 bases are TGTGCCAGCAGCTTCCGACAGGGGGTCAATCAGCCCCAGCATTTT.

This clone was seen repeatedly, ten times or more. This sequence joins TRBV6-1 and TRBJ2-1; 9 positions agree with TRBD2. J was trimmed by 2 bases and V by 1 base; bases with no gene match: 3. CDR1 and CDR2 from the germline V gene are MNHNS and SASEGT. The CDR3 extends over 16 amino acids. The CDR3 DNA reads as TGTGCCAGCAGTGAAGAGGGCGGGAGGGCCTACAATGAGCAGTTCTTC. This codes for CASSEEGGRAYNEQFF.

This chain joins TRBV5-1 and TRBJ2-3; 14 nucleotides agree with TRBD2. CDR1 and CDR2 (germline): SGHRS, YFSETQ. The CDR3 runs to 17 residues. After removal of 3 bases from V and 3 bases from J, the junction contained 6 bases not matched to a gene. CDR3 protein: CASSSGLAGVGTDTQYF. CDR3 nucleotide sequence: TGCGCCAGCAGCTCGGGACTAGCGGGAGTGGGGACAGATACGCAGTATTTT.

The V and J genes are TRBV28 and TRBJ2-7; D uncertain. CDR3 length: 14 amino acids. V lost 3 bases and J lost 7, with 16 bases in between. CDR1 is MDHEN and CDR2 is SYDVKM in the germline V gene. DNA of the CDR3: TGTGCCAGCAGTTTGGATTCCGGGCCCAGGGAGCAGTACTTC. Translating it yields CASSLDSGPREQYF.

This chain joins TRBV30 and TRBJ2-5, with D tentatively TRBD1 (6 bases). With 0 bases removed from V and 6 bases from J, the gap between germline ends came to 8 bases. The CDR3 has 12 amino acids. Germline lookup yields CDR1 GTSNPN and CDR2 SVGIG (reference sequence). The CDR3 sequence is CAWSVQGQTQYF. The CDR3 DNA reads TGTGCCTGGAGTGTACAGGGTCAGACCCAGTACTTC.

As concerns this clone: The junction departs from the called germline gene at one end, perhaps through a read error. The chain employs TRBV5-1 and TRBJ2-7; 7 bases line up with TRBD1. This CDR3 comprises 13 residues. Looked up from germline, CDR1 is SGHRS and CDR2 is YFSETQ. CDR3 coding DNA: TGCGCCAGCGGCTTAACAGGGGATTACGAGCAGTACTTC. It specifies CASGLTGDYEQYF. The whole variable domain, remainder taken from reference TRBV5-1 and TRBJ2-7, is KAGVTQTPRYLIKTRGQQVTLSCSPISGHRSVSWYQQTPGQGLQFLFEYFSETQRNKGNFPGRFSGRQFSNSRSEMNVSTLELGDSALYLCASGLTGDYEQYFGPGTRLTVT.

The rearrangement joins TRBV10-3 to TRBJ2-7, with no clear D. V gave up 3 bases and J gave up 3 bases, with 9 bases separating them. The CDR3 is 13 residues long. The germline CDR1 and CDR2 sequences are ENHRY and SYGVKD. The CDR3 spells CAISDHSNYEQYF. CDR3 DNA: TGTGCCATCAGTGACCACAGTAACTACGAGCAGTACTTC.

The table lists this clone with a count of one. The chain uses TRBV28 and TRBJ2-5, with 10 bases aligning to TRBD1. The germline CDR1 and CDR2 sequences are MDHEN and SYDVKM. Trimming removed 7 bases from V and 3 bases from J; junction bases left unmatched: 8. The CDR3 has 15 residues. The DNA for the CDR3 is TGTGCCAGCAAAAACCCCGGGACAGGGGAAGAGACCCAGTACTTC. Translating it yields CASKNPGTGEETQYF.

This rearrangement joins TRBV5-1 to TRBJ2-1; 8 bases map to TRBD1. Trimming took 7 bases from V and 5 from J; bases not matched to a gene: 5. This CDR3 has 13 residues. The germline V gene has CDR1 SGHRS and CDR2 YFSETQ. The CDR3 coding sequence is TGCGCCAGCCAGACAGGGGATAACAATGAGCAGTTCTTC. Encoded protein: CASQTGDNNEQFF.

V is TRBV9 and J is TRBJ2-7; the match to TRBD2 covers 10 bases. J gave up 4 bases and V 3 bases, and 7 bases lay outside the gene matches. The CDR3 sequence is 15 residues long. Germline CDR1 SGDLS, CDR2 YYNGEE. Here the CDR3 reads CASSGGSGRDYEQYF. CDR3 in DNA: TGTGCCAGCAGCGGCGGGAGCGGGAGGGATTACGAGCAGTACTTC.

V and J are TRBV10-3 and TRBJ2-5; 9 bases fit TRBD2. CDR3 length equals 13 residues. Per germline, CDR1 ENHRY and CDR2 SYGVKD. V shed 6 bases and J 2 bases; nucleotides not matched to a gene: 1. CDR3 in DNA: TGTGCCATCAGGACTAGCGGACAAGAGACCCAGTACTTC. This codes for CAIRTSGQETQYF.

CDR3 region: CASSLGGLPNTEAFF. The CDR3 DNA reads as TGCGCCAGCAGCTTAGGGGGACTCCCGAACACTGAAGCTTTCTTT. The chain carries TRBV5-1 and TRBJ1-1; possible D gene TRBD1, 6 bases. With 2 bases removed from V and 1 base from J, the gap between germline ends came to 12 bases. Germline V CDR1 and CDR2: SGHRS, YFSETQ. CDR3 length equals 15 residues. Full variable domain (remainder filled in from reference TRBV5-1 and TRBJ1-1): KAGVTQTPRYLIKTRGQQVTLSCSPISGHRSVSWYQQTPGQGLQFLFEYFSETQRNKGNFPGRFSGRQFSNSRSEMNVSTLELGDSALYLCASSLGGLPNTEAFFGQGTRLTVV.

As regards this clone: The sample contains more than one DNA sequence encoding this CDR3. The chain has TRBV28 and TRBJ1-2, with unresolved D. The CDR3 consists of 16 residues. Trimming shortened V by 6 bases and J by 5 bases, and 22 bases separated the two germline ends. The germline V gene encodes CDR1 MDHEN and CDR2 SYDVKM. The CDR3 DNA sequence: TGTGCCAGCAGGGGTGGGGAGGGCAGTAGGAAGTATGGCTACACCTTC. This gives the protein CASRGGEGSRKYGYTF.

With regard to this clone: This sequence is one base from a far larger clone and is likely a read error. CDR3 coding DNA: TGCGCCGGCAGAATTAGGACAAACTACGAGCAGTACTTC. Residues: CAGRIRTNYEQYF. This chain links TRBV10-2 with TRBJ2-7, with D possibly TRBD1 on 5 matching bases. Germline CDR1 is WSHSY and CDR2 is SAAADI. This CDR3 region has 13 residues.

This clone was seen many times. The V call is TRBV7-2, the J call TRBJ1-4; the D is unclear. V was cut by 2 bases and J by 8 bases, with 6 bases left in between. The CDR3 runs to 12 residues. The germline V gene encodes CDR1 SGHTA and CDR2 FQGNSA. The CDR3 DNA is TGTGCCAGCAGCTTATGGAGGGAAAAACTGTTTTTT. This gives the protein CASSLWREKLFF. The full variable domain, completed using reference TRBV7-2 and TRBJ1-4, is GAGVSQSPSNKVTEKGKDVELRCDPISGHTALYWYRQSLGQGLEFLIYFQGNSAPDKSGLPSDRFSAERTGGSVSTLTIQRTQQEDSAVYLCASSLWREKLFFGSGTQLSVL.

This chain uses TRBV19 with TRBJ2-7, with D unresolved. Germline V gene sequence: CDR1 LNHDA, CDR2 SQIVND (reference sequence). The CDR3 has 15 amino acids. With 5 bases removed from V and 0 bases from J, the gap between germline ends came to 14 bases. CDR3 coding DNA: TGTGCCAGTAGTTTTGGACCGTCGGGCTCCTACGAGCAGTACTTC. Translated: CASSFGPSGSYEQYF.

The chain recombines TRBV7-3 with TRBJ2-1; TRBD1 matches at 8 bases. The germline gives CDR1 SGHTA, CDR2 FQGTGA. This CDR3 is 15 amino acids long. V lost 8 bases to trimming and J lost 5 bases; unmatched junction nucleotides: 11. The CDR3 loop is CASSRPGQANNEQFF. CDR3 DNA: TGTGCCAGCTCTCGTCCGGGACAGGCAAACAATGAGCAGTTCTTC.